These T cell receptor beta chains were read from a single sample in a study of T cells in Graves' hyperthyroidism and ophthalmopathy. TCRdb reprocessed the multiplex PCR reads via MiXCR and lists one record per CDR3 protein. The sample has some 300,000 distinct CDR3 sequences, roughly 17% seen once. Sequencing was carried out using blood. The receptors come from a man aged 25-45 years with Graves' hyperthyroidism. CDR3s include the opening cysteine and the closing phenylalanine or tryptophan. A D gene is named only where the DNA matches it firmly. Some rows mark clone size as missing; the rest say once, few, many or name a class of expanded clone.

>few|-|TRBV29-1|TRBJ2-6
TGCAGCGTGGCCAGTGGGGGTTCTGGGGCCAACGTCCTGACTTTC
CSVASGGSGANVLTF
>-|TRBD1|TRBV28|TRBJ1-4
TGTGCCAGCAGCAACGACAGGGAGAATGAAAAACTGTTTTTT
CASSNDRENEKLFF
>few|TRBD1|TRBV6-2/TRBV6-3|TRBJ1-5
TGTGCCAGCAGCTTAGACAGGGAACAGCCCCAGCATTTT
CASSLDREQPQHF
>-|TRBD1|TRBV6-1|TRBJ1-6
TGTGCCAGCGCTCACAGGGACAGAGATAATCCACCCCTCCACTTT
CASAHRDRDNPPLHF
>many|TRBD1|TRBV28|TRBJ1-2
TGTGCCAGCAGTTTAACGGGGACAGCTGCCTACACCTTC
CASSLTGTAAYTF
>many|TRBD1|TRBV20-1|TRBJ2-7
TGCAGTGCTTCGACAGGGTTGCCCTACGAGCAGTACTTC
CSASTGLPYEQYF
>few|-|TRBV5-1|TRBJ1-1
TGCGCCAGCAGCTCCCCTAAGGGGTTCACTGAAGCTTTCTTT
CASSSPKGFTEAFF
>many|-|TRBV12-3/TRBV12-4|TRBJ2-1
TGTGCCAGCAGTTTACATCACAATGAGCAGTTCTTC
CASSLHHNEQFF
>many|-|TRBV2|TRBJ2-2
TGTGCCAGCAGTGCCCACTTCCCCGGGAACACCGGGGAGCTGTTTTTT
CASSAHFPGNTGELFF
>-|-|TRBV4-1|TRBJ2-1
TGCGCCAGCAGCCCTCCCCCATGGATGAGCCTAGCAAATGAGCAGTTCTTC
CASSPPPWMSLANEQFF
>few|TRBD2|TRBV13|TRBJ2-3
TGTGCCAGCAGCCAAGGACTAGCTCCAGATACGCAGTATTTT
CASSQGLAPDTQYF
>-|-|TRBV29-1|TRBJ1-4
TGCAGCGTTGAAGGCAACCCTAATGAAAAACTGTTTTTT
CSVEGNPNEKLFF
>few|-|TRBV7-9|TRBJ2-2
TGTGCCAGTCGAAATACTAGCCTTAGAAAGAACGGGGAGCTGTTTTTT
CASRNTSLRKNGELFF
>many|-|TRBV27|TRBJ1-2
TGTGCCAGCAGTTTGACGGGAGGGAATGGCTACACCTTC
CASSLTGGNGYTF
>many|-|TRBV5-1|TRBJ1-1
TGCGCCAGCAGCTTGGTCGGAACCGACACTGAAGCTTTCTTT
CASSLVGTDTEAFF
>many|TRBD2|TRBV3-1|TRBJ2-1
TGTGCCAGCAGCCAAGTCCCAGGCGGGGGAAGCTCCTACAATGAGCAGTTCTTC
CASSQVPGGGSSYNEQFF
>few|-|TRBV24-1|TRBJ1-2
TGTGCCACCAGTGAGGGGTCCTTCGATTCCTATGGCTACACCTTC
CATSEGSFDSYGYTF
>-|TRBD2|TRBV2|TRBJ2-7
TGTGCCAGCAGGCCAGTTACCCGGGACTACCCCTACGAGCCGTACTTC
CASRPVTRDYPYEPYF
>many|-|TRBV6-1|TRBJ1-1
TGTGCCAGTATCTTTTCCGCTTTGAACACTGAAGCTTTCTTT
CASIFSALNTEAFF
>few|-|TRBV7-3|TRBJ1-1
TGTGCCAGCAGCTCCGCAGGGGAGCAAGCTTTCTTT
CASSSAGEQAFF
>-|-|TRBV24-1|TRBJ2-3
TGTGCCACCAGCAATAATACGCAGTATTTT
CATSNNTQYF
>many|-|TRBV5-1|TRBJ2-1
TGCGCCAGCAGCCCGATATTAGGCTCCAATGAGCAGTTCTTC
CASSPILGSNEQFF
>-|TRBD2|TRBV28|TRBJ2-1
TGTGCCAGCAGTTTCGTTATAGCGGGAGGGGGTAATGAGCAGTTCTTC
CASSFVIAGGGNEQFF
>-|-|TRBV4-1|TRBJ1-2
TGCGCCAGCAGCCGGCGGGATTCGAACTATGGCTACACCTTC
CASSRRDSNYGYTF
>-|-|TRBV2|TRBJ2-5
TGTGCCAGCAGTGAGTGGGAGGCAGGGGAGACCCAGTACTTC
CASSEWEAGETQYF
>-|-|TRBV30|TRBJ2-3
TGTGCCTGGAGCCCGAACCGGGGCGGGACAGATACGCAGTATTTT
CAWSPNRGGTDTQYF
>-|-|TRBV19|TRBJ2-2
TGTGCCAGTAAACTCCTCCCAGACACAAACACCGGGGAGCTGTTTTTT
CASKLLPDTNTGELFF
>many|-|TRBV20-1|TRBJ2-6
TGCAGTGCCAGGGCGTTCTCTGGGGCCAACGTCCTGACTTTC
CSARAFSGANVLTF
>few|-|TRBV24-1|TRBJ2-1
TGTGCCACCAGTGAGGGGGTGGGCTCTTTCAATGAGCAGTTCTTC
CATSEGVGSFNEQFF
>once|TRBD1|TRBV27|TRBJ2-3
TGTGCCAGCACCCTGACAGGGGGATTCGGAGATACGCAGTATTTT
CASTLTGGFGDTQYF
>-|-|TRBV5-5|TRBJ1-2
TGTGCCAGCAGCCCACACACCCGGAGGGAATATGGCTACACCTTC
CASSPHTRREYGYTF
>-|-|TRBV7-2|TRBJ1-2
TGTGCCAGCAGCCACGCCTCGTGGGGGAGCTATGGCTACACCTTC
CASSHASWGSYGYTF
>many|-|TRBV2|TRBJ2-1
TGTGCCAGCAGCCCGAGCTATGAGCAGTTCTTC
CASSPSYEQFF
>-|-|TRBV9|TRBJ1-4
TGTGCCAGCAGCGTAGATGCAGGAGGTGAAAAACTGTTTTTT
CASSVDAGGEKLFF
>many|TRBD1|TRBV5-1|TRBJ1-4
TGCGCCAGCAGCCGACTACAGGGGAATTCTGAAAAACTGTTTTTT
CASSRLQGNSEKLFF
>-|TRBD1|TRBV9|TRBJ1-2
TGTGCCAGCAGCTCCCCGACAGGGGGTTATGGCTACACCTTC
CASSSPTGGYGYTF
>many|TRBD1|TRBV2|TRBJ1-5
TGTGCCAGCAGTGGAGAAGGGGGCAGGGGTCAGCCCCAGCATTTT
CASSGEGGRGQPQHF
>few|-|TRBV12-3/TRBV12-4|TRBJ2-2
TGTGCCAGCAGGGGAAGAGGACCCGGGGAGCTGTTTTTT
CASRGRGPGELFF
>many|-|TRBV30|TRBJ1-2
TGTGCCTGGAGTTTGGGGTCGGGCAACTATGGCTACACCTTC
CAWSLGSGNYGYTF
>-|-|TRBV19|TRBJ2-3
TGTGCCAGTAGTATCGGGCGTTACACAGATACGCAGTATTTT
CASSIGRYTDTQYF
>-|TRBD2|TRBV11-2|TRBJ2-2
TGTGCCAGCAGACCTAGCGGGAGGAACACCGGGGAGCTGTTTTTT
CASRPSGRNTGELFF
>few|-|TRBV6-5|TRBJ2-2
TGTGCCAGCAGTTATCTACGGCGGGTCCCCGGGGAGCTGTTTTTT
CASSYLRRVPGELFF